This record concerns one T cell receptor beta chain sequence. Its specificity is unknown. The junction shows a germline mismatch at one end, possibly a read error. 60 Vbeta and 13 Jbeta primers were used in PCR. The data were produced by immunoSEQ multiplex PCR, yet TCRdb's version contains in-frame clones alone and is incomplete. The sample has 130,000 or so clones; roughly 73% are singletons. Germline CDR1 and CDR2: SEHNR and FQNEAQ (reference sequence). The CDR3 covers 17 residues. These data come from a study of cytomegalovirus exposure and HLA in healthy donors. General study findings and limits: In a later analysis, TCR beta V- and J-gene trimming was associated with a missense DCLRE1C variant. No immune exposure information besides CMV serostatus was available. Most of the TCR beta V segments (in an earlier analysis) were productive either about 87% or about 30% of the time. Later analysis showed most CMV-associated TCR beta chains appearing HLA-restricted.

The source is a man aged 35 to 55 in good health and CMV-seronegative. Sequenced material: PBMCs. This rearrangement joins TRBV7-9 to TRBJ2-3, with 10 bases fitting TRBD1. The CDR3 nucleotides read TGTTCCAGCAGCCCCTTTCGAAAGGACAGGGGGACGAATACGCAGTATTTT. This sequence encodes CSSSPFRKDRGTNTQYF.